This TCR beta chain was captured in a study of T cells in Graves' hyperthyroidism and ophthalmopathy. Study-wide points: A 13 V-J model separated ophthalmopathy from stable hyperthyroidism.

On this clonotype: What it binds is not known.

The TCR beta CDR3 regions underwent amplification using RNA transcripts as the source. Primed by the HTBI set, a first-round RT-PCR was run on the TCR CDR3. Via MiXCR, TCRdb re-called the multiplex PCR reads, giving one row per CDR3 protein. The sample lists about 260,000 distinct CDR3 sequences; approximately 26% were seen once. Looked up from germline, CDR1 is SGHTA and CDR2 is FQGTGA. V lost 0 bases to trimming and J lost 1 base, with 12 bases between them. There are 16 residues in the CDR3. Specimen: blood. This TCR came from a middle-aged man with Graves' hyperthyroidism that later progressed to Graves' ophthalmopathy. The V gene is TRBV7-3, the J gene TRBJ1-1; the D is unclear. This CDR3 reads CASSLTGSTGNTEAFF. The CDR3 DNA reads as TGTGCCAGCAGCTTAACCGGGTCAACGGGGAACACTGAAGCTTTCTTT.